These 25 T cell receptor beta chains came from one sample sequenced in a study of T cells expressing NK-cell markers. TCRdb reprocessed the 5' RACE reads, keeping one entry per CDR3 protein, no DNA. In total, the table holds 300,000 or so distinct CDR3 sequences. The sequenced sample was blood T cells: a sorted CD56 or NKG2C T cell subset, CD4+ or CD8+ T cells, or bulk PBMC T cells (not recorded which). These TCRs come from a woman aged 18-69 years in good health.

The chain is built from TRBV18 and TRBJ2-7. The CDR3 length is 15 residues. Germline V gene data show CDR1 as KGHSH and CDR2 as LQKENI. CDR3 sequence: CASSPRGVSPYEQYF.

The chain recombines TRBV28 with TRBJ1-1; the D call of TRBD1 rests on TCRdb alone, since no DNA is present to check it. This CDR3 is built from 17 residues. Germline V gene lookup returns CDR1 MDHEN and CDR2 SYDVKM. The CDR3 here is CASSFRSPRDRGTEAFF.

This chain connects TRBV7-2 to TRBJ1-4. The germline V gene encodes CDR1 SGHTA and CDR2 FQGNSA. This CDR3 has 17 amino acids. The chain's CDR3 is CASSSRYSLLTNEKLFF. The full variable domain, in which reference TRBV7-2 and TRBJ1-4 provide the parts outside the CDR3, is GAGVSQSPSNKVTEKGKDVELRCDPISGHTALYWYRQSLGQGLEFLIYFQGNSAPDKSGLPSDRFSAERTGGSVSTLTIQRTQQEDSAVYLCASSSRYSLLTNEKLFFGSGTQLSVL.

The genes are TRBV6-5 and TRBJ1-6; the D gene TCRdb calls, TRBD1, cannot be checked with no DNA. Germline V gene data show CDR1 as MNHEY and CDR2 as SVGAGI. CDR3 length: 15 residues. CDR3 sequence reads: CASSYESRASSPLHF.

The chain has TRBV18 and TRBJ1-1; TCRdb calls TRBD1, which cannot be checked without DNA. The CDR3 covers 13 residues. Germline assignment: CDR1 KGHSH and CDR2 LQKENI. The CDR3 spells CASSPALGAEAFF. Looking up the rest from reference TRBV18 and TRBJ1-1 gives the full variable domain: NAGVMQNPRHLVRRRGQEARLRCSPMKGHSHVYWYRQLPEEGLKFMVYLQKENIIDESGMPKERFSAEFPKEGPSILRIQQVVRGDSAAYFCASSPALGAEAFFGQGTRLTVV.

The chain carries TRBV6-1 and TRBJ1-2. CDR3 length equals 16 residues. Germline CDR1 MNHNS, CDR2 SASEGT. CDR3 region: CASSGLFTRGPRGYTF.

The V gene is TRBV27, the J gene TRBJ2-1; TCRdb's assignment of TRBD1 cannot be checked, as there is no DNA. Germline CDR1 reads MNHEY; CDR2 reads SMNVEV (reference sequence). The CDR3 covers 13 residues. This chain's CDR3 is CASSLGGTDEQFF.

The V gene is TRBV20-1, the J gene TRBJ2-7; TCRdb's D call of TRBD1 is untestable without DNA. The CDR3 has 14 residues. Germline V lookup: CDR1 DFQATT, CDR2 SNEGSKA (reference sequence). The CDR3: CSATAPQDPNEQYF.

This chain links TRBV6-2 or TRBV6-3 with TRBJ2-7; there is no DNA to check the TCRdb D call of TRBD1. The CDR3 consists of 14 residues. Germline-derived CDR1 and CDR2 are MNHEY and SVGEGT. The chain's CDR3 is CASRQQGWAYEQYF.

The J gene is TRBJ2-3, the V gene TRBV27. The germline CDR1 and CDR2 sequences are MNHEY and SMNVEV (reference sequence). The CDR3 spans 13 residues. CDR3 loop: CASSLNLVDTQYF.

The chain employs TRBV6-1 and TRBJ1-5; without DNA, the TCRdb call of TRBD1 cannot be checked. This CDR3 comprises 16 residues. The germline V gene has CDR1 MNHNS and CDR2 SASEGT. CDR3 in amino acids: CASSPPADYSNQPQHF.

The chain links TRBV29-1 to TRBJ2-1; the D call of TRBD1 rests on TCRdb alone, since no DNA is present to check it. The CDR3 runs to 14 residues. CDR1 is SQVTM, CDR2 ANQGSEA, per germline. CDR3 in amino acids: CSVDGTGDYNEQFF.

V gene TRBV10-3 combines with J gene TRBJ2-1. Germline V lookup: CDR1 ENHRY, CDR2 SYGVKD. The CDR3 length is 16 residues. CDR3 amino acids: CAISERSVNLGDEQFF.

The chain joins TRBV29-1 to TRBJ1-1; TCRdb calls TRBD1, which cannot be checked without DNA. The CDR3 spans 15 residues. Germline values: CDR1 SQVTM, CDR2 ANQGSEA. This chain's CDR3 is CSGKGQGGVGTEAFF.

The chain employs TRBV9 and TRBJ1-2. This CDR3 has 13 amino acids. Germline V gives CDR1 SGDLS, CDR2 YYNGEE. CDR3 loop: CASSVAAGYGYTF.

The CDR3 loop is CASSLSRAGKLFF. The chain couples TRBV7-9 to TRBJ1-4. Germline CDR1 and CDR2: SEHNR and FQNEAQ (reference sequence). There are 13 residues in the CDR3.

The rearrangement joins TRBV10-2 to TRBJ1-6; the TCRdb D gene call, TRBD1, has no DNA to confirm it. The CDR3 is 14 residues long. Per germline, CDR1 WSHSY and CDR2 SAAADI. The CDR3 sequence is CASSADRGSSPLHF.

This chain joins TRBV12-3 or TRBV12-4 and TRBJ2-3; there is no DNA to check the TCRdb D call of TRBD1. The CDR3 extends over 13 amino acids. CDR3 sequence: CASSFSGLDTQYF.

CDR3 sequence reads: CASSRGGTAQETQYF. This rearrangement joins TRBV12-3 or TRBV12-4 to TRBJ2-5; the TCRdb call, TRBD1, lacks DNA for checking. This CDR3 has 15 residues.

V and J are TRBV18 and TRBJ2-5; the TCRdb D gene call, TRBD2, has no DNA to confirm it. This CDR3 has 15 amino acids. Germline CDR1 KGHSH, CDR2 LQKENI. The CDR3 protein is CATTPVQAPQETQYF. Complete variable domain (other parts from reference TRBV18 and TRBJ2-5): NAGVMQNPRHLVRRRGQEARLRCSPMKGHSHVYWYRQLPEEGLKFMVYLQKENIIDESGMPKERFSAEFPKEGPSILRIQQVVRGDSAAYFCATTPVQAPQETQYFGPGTRLLVL.

V and J are TRBV9 and TRBJ2-2. The germline V gene has CDR1 SGDLS and CDR2 YYNGEE. The CDR3 runs 14 residues. The CDR3 protein is CASSVEANTGELFF. Full variable domain (outside the CDR3, taken from reference TRBV9 and TRBJ2-2): DSGVTQTPKHLITATGQRVTLRCSPRSGDLSVYWYQQSLDQGLQFLIQYYNGEERAKGNILERFSAQQFPDLHSELNLSSLELGDSALYFCASSVEANTGELFFGEGSRLTVL.

The rearrangement joins TRBV5-6 to TRBJ1-2; TCRdb gives TRBD1 as the D gene, but with no DNA this cannot be confirmed. CDR3 size: 14 residues. In germline, CDR1 is SGHDT, CDR2 YYEEEE. CDR3 region: CASSLTRAYYGYTF. Together with reference TRBV5-6 and TRBJ1-2, the CDR3 gives the full variable domain: DAGVTQSPTHLIKTRGQQVTLRCSPKSGHDTVSWYQQALGQGPQFIFQYYEEEERQRGNFPDRFSGHQFPNYSSELNVNALLLGDSALYLCASSLTRAYYGYTFGSGTRLTVV.

The rearrangement joins TRBV7-2 to TRBJ2-2; TCRdb's D call, TRBD1, is unchecked because there is no DNA. Germline V CDR1 and CDR2: SGHTA, FQGNSA. The length of the CDR3 is 16 residues. CDR3 residues: CASSLGGQGAAGELFF.

The chain uses TRBV2 and TRBJ1-1; the TCRdb call, TRBD1, lacks DNA for checking. The CDR3 loop spans 15 amino acids. Germline values: CDR1 SNHLY, CDR2 FYNNEI. CDR3: CASSERTGSNTEAFF.

This chain links TRBV20-1 with TRBJ2-4; without DNA, the TCRdb call of TRBD2 cannot be checked. CDR1 is DFQATT and CDR2 is SNEGSKA in the germline V gene (reference sequence). The CDR3 extends over 13 amino acids. CDR3 loop: CSARFEREGIQYF.